The T cell receptor beta chain described here comes from a study of control samples from healthy donors and cancer patients. Clones were sequenced by immunoSEQ multiplex PCR, and TCRdb holds only the in-frame ones, with some missing. The sample has approximately 82,000 clones; under 95% are singletons. The sample comprised PBMCs. The sequence was obtained from a woman in her forties with lung cancer.

This CDR3 reads CASSSGTGVFGSYQPQHF. The CDR3 DNA reads as TGTGCCAGTAGTTCTGGGACAGGGGTTTTCGGTTCGTATCAGCCCCAGCATTTT. V is TRBV19 and J is TRBJ1-5; 10 bases map to TRBD1. Germline loops: CDR1 LNHDA, CDR2 SQIVND (reference sequence). V dropped 5 bases and J dropped 5; count of bases not matched to a gene: 15. The CDR3 length is 18 residues.